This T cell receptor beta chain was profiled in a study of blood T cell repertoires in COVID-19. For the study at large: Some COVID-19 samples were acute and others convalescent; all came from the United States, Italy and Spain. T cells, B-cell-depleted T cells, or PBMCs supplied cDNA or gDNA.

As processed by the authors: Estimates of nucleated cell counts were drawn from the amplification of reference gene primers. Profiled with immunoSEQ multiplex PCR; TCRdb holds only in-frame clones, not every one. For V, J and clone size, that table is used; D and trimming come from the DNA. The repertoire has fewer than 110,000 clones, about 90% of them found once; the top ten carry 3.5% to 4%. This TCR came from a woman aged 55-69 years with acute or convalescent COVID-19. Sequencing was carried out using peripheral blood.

In DNA, the CDR3 is TGTGCCAGCAGGAACAGGGGGCTGGAGACCCAGTACTTC. Encoded protein: CASRNRGLETQYF. The chain employs TRBV6-5 and TRBJ2-5; 9 bases fit TRBD1. The germline V gene encodes CDR1 MNHEY and CDR2 SVGAGI. The length of the CDR3 is 13 residues. After removal of 6 bases from V and 5 bases from J, the junction contained 4 bases not matched to a gene.